This T cell receptor (beta chain) was recovered during a study of long-term antiretroviral therapy in people with HIV. Study results and limitations: Subsequent to ART, diversity was augmented yet persisted below that of transplant donor controls. Clones expanded before ART dominated the repertoire at all time points.

Turning to this clone: Its target is unknown.

The authors ran the immunoSEQ assay, v3.0, at survey level. This table comes from immunoSEQ multiplex PCR, and its TCRdb copy is limited to in-frame clones, with some not included. This table holds approximately 30,000 clones, roughly 86% found once. CDR3 size: 15 residues. V dropped 5 bases and J dropped 7 bases, with 15 bases sitting between them. The germline gives CDR1 MGHDK, CDR2 SYGVNS. The TCR sequence derives from a woman in her twenties or thirties with HIV. The specimen comprised unsorted PBMCs, sampled 0.8 years after starting antiretroviral therapy. The genes are TRBV25-1 and TRBJ1-6; maybe TRBD1 (6 bases). The DNA for the CDR3 is TGTGCCAGCAGTCCCCGGGGCAGGGGAAATTCACCCCTCCACTTT. Protein product: CASSPRGRGNSPLHF.